What follows is one T cell receptor beta chain and its context. Original analysis: The assay estimated nucleated cells by amplifying reference gene primers. Here immunoSEQ multiplex PCR was the method, and the copy in TCRdb shows in-frame clones only, minus some. V and J calls and clone size are given by that table; D and trimming were obtained from the DNA. The sample holds 150,000 to 200,000 clones, around 84% seen once. The CDR3 extends over 15 amino acids. V lost 2 bases, J lost 8 bases, and 16 bases lay in between. Germline loops: CDR1 KGHSH, CDR2 LQKENI. These data originate in a study of blood T cell repertoires in COVID-19. The wider study: T cells, B-cell-depleted T cells, or PBMCs provided the cDNA or gDNA that served as material.

The study recruited people aged roughly 18 to 100 years across 24 US areas. The chain couples TRBV18 to TRBJ1-5; unclear D gene. The sequence was collected from a woman aged 25 to 39 who had been exposed to COVID-19. Sequencing was performed on PBMCs or T cells enriched from blood (not recorded which). DNA of the CDR3: TGTGCCAGCTCACCATGGAGTGGAGACCTTAAGCCCCAGCATTTT. Its protein is CASSPWSGDLKPQHF.